The rows below give T cell receptor beta chains drawn from one sample of a study of neurological immune-mediated disorders. TCRdb passed the 5' RACE reads through MiXCR, listing each CDR3 protein once. This table has about 92,000 distinct CDR3 sequences, 3.5% appearing once. The material sequenced was PBMCs. The source of these receptors is a woman in her forties or fifties with multiple sclerosis. Both conserved end residues are part of each CDR3. D genes are given only for firm matches. For some rows the clone size is stated as once, few or many, or as a class when expanded; others skip it.

d_gene: NA
j_gene: TRBJ2-3
v_gene: TRBV5-1
abundance: many
CDR3nt: TGCGCCAGCAATTTCCACGGTAGCACAGATACGCAGTATTTT
CDR3aa: CASNFHGSTDTQYF

d_gene: TRBD1
j_gene: TRBJ1-2
v_gene: TRBV6-2/TRBV6-3
abundance: many
CDR3nt: TGTGCCAGCAGTCCTCCAGACAGGGGATATGGCTACACCTTC
CDR3aa: CASSPPDRGYGYTF

d_gene: NA
j_gene: TRBJ1-1
v_gene: TRBV7-2
abundance: many
CDR3nt: TGTGCCAGCAGCCCGGGCTCTACCCTGAACACTGAAGCTTTCTTT
CDR3aa: CASSPGSTLNTEAFF

d_gene: NA
j_gene: TRBJ1-4
v_gene: TRBV15
abundance: many
CDR3nt: TGTGCCACCAGCAGAGATAAAGGACATAATGAAAAACTGTTTTTT
CDR3aa: CATSRDKGHNEKLFF

d_gene: NA
j_gene: TRBJ2-3
v_gene: TRBV3-1
abundance: many
CDR3nt: TGTGCCAGCAGCCAAGTCCGGGGCACAGATACGCAGTATTTT
CDR3aa: CASSQVRGTDTQYF

d_gene: NA
j_gene: TRBJ1-6
v_gene: TRBV12-3/TRBV12-4
abundance: many
CDR3nt: TGTGCCAGCAGTTTCTTTCCAGAAAATTCACCCCTCCACTTT
CDR3aa: CASSFFPENSPLHF

d_gene: NA
j_gene: TRBJ1-5
v_gene: TRBV5-6
abundance: many
CDR3nt: TGTGCCAGCAGTCTGACAGGCATCCAGCCCCAGCATTTT
CDR3aa: CASSLTGIQPQHF

d_gene: TRBD1
j_gene: TRBJ2-5
v_gene: TRBV5-1
abundance: many
CDR3nt: TGCGCCAGCAGCCCGGACAGGGGAGGTGAGACCCAGTACTTC
CDR3aa: CASSPDRGGETQYF

d_gene: NA
j_gene: TRBJ1-6
v_gene: TRBV5-1
abundance: many
CDR3nt: TGCGCCAGCAACAACGGGCAGTATAATTCACCCCTCCACTTT
CDR3aa: CASNNGQYNSPLHF

d_gene: NA
j_gene: TRBJ2-5
v_gene: TRBV5-1
abundance: many
CDR3nt: TGCGCCAGCAACCCGTCGACATTAGAGACCCAGTACTTC
CDR3aa: CASNPSTLETQYF

d_gene: TRBD2
j_gene: TRBJ2-1
v_gene: TRBV4-1
abundance: many
CDR3nt: TGCGCCAGCAGCCAAGACCAAGTAGCGGGGGATAATGAGCAGTTCTTC
CDR3aa: CASSQDQVAGDNEQFF

d_gene: NA
j_gene: TRBJ2-6
v_gene: TRBV7-9
abundance: many
CDR3nt: TGTGCCAGCAGCTCAGGCTTAGGGGGGGCCAACGTCCTGACTTTC
CDR3aa: CASSSGLGGANVLTF

d_gene: NA
j_gene: TRBJ1-1
v_gene: TRBV20-1
abundance: many
CDR3nt: TGCAGTGCTAGGCACACTGAAGCTTTCTTT
CDR3aa: CSARHTEAFF

d_gene: TRBD2
j_gene: TRBJ2-7
v_gene: TRBV4-1
abundance: many
CDR3nt: TGCGCCAGCAGCCAACCGACTAGCGGGAACTCCTACGAGCAGTACTTC
CDR3aa: CASSQPTSGNSYEQYF

d_gene: NA
j_gene: TRBJ1-6
v_gene: TRBV5-6
abundance: many
CDR3nt: TGTGCCAGCAGCTTTAATTCTGTAAATTCACCCCTCCACTTT
CDR3aa: CASSFNSVNSPLHF

d_gene: NA
j_gene: TRBJ2-4
v_gene: TRBV20-1
abundance: many
CDR3nt: TGCAGTGCTAGAGACCCCGTGCTAGCCAAAAACATTCAGTACTTC
CDR3aa: CSARDPVLAKNIQYF

d_gene: NA
j_gene: TRBJ1-1
v_gene: TRBV12-3/TRBV12-4
abundance: many
CDR3nt: TGTGCCAGCACAGACGGTGGAGAAGCTTTCTTT
CDR3aa: CASTDGGEAFF

d_gene: TRBD1
j_gene: TRBJ2-7
v_gene: TRBV20-1
abundance: many
CDR3nt: TGCAGTGCTAGAACGGACAGGGGGTACGAGCAGTACTTC
CDR3aa: CSARTDRGYEQYF

d_gene: TRBD2
j_gene: TRBJ2-3
v_gene: TRBV5-6
abundance: many
CDR3nt: TGTGCCAGCAGCTGGGGACTAGCGGGGTCAGATACGCAGTATTTT
CDR3aa: CASSWGLAGSDTQYF

d_gene: NA
j_gene: TRBJ1-4
v_gene: TRBV7-6
abundance: many
CDR3nt: TGTGCCAGCAGACCGGACAGCTTTAATGAAAAACTGTTTTTT
CDR3aa: CASRPDSFNEKLFF

d_gene: TRBD1
j_gene: TRBJ1-2
v_gene: TRBV18
abundance: few
CDR3nt: TGTGCCAGCTCACCCCCGGGACAGGTCCCTTATGGCTACACCTTC
CDR3aa: CASSPPGQVPYGYTF

d_gene: NA
j_gene: TRBJ2-1
v_gene: TRBV5-1
abundance: many
CDR3nt: TGCGCCAGCAGCACCGGCGACTCCTACAATGAGCAGTTCTTC
CDR3aa: CASSTGDSYNEQFF

d_gene: NA
j_gene: TRBJ2-3
v_gene: TRBV7-2
abundance: many
CDR3nt: TGTGCCAGCAGCTTACTCGGGGCCGGGGGAGATACGCAGTATTTT
CDR3aa: CASSLLGAGGDTQYF

d_gene: NA
j_gene: TRBJ1-6
v_gene: TRBV6-2/TRBV6-3
abundance: many
CDR3nt: TGTGCCAGCAAACAACAGGAGATGTATAATTCACCCCTCCACTTT
CDR3aa: CASKQQEMYNSPLHF

d_gene: TRBD2
j_gene: TRBJ2-5
v_gene: TRBV5-1
abundance: many
CDR3nt: TGCGCCAGCAGCTTAGGCGGGGGGGGACGAGAGACCCAGTACTTC
CDR3aa: CASSLGGGGRETQYF

d_gene: NA
j_gene: TRBJ1-1
v_gene: TRBV20-1
abundance: many
CDR3nt: TGCAGTGCTAGGGAGATTGAAGCTTTCTTT
CDR3aa: CSAREIEAFF

d_gene: TRBD1
j_gene: TRBJ2-7
v_gene: TRBV7-2
abundance: many
CDR3nt: TGTGCCAGCAGCTTCCAAATCTTCCGGGACAGGGTCTACGAGCAGTACTTC
CDR3aa: CASSFQIFRDRVYEQYF

d_gene: NA
j_gene: TRBJ2-1
v_gene: TRBV5-5
abundance: many
CDR3nt: TGTGCCAGCAGCGGGGGGACAACCAATGAGCAGTTCTTC
CDR3aa: CASSGGTTNEQFF

d_gene: NA
j_gene: TRBJ2-7
v_gene: TRBV6-5
abundance: many
CDR3nt: TGTGCCAGCAGTTACAATCTAGGGTCCGAGCAGTACTTC
CDR3aa: CASSYNLGSEQYF

d_gene: NA
j_gene: TRBJ2-1
v_gene: TRBV12-3/TRBV12-4
abundance: many
CDR3nt: TGTGCCAGCAGTCGCCCGCTGGTTTGGCACAATGAGCAGTTCTTC
CDR3aa: CASSRPLVWHNEQFF

d_gene: NA
j_gene: TRBJ1-1
v_gene: TRBV7-2
abundance: many
CDR3nt: TGTGCCAGCAGCTCACAGGTCCTGAACACTGAAGCTTTCTTT
CDR3aa: CASSSQVLNTEAFF

d_gene: TRBD1
j_gene: TRBJ1-2
v_gene: TRBV9
abundance: many
CDR3nt: TGTGCCAGCAGCGTAGTCCGGGACAGGGCCCCCTATGGCTACACCTTC
CDR3aa: CASSVVRDRAPYGYTF

d_gene: NA
j_gene: TRBJ2-3
v_gene: TRBV21-1
abundance: many
CDR3nt: TGTGCCAGCAGCAAAGGGGGGGTTTCTATAGATACGCAGTATTTT
CDR3aa: CASSKGGVSIDTQYF

d_gene: NA
j_gene: TRBJ2-3
v_gene: TRBV5-1
abundance: many
CDR3nt: TGCGCCAGCAGCTTGGAGGGAGTAGATACGCAGTATTTT
CDR3aa: CASSLEGVDTQYF

d_gene: NA
j_gene: TRBJ2-1
v_gene: TRBV7-2
abundance: many
CDR3nt: TGTGCCAGCAGCTTAGGCCCCGCTGCGTACAATGAGCAGTTCTTC
CDR3aa: CASSLGPAAYNEQFF

d_gene: NA
j_gene: TRBJ1-5
v_gene: TRBV6-1
abundance: NA
CDR3nt: TGTGCCAGCCGGCGAAATCAGCCCCAGCATTTT
CDR3aa: CASRRNQPQHF

d_gene: NA
j_gene: TRBJ2-7
v_gene: TRBV7-9
abundance: many
CDR3nt: TGTGCCAGCAGCTTGGGGGGAGGAGTGCAGTACTTC
CDR3aa: CASSLGGGVQYF

d_gene: NA
j_gene: TRBJ1-5
v_gene: TRBV11-2
abundance: many
CDR3nt: TGTGCCAGCAGCTTAGGCCGTCTCAAACCCCAGCATTTT
CDR3aa: CASSLGRLKPQHF

d_gene: TRBD1
j_gene: TRBJ1-5
v_gene: TRBV20-1
abundance: many
CDR3nt: TGCAGTGCTAGACGCGCCGGGACAGACTACAGCAATCAGCCCCAGCATTTT
CDR3aa: CSARRAGTDYSNQPQHF

d_gene: NA
j_gene: TRBJ2-5
v_gene: TRBV20-1
abundance: many
CDR3nt: TGCAGTGCCCAGAGATTCGGGGGAATACGGGAAGAGACCCAGTACTTC
CDR3aa: CSAQRFGGIREETQYF

d_gene: NA
j_gene: TRBJ2-1
v_gene: TRBV9
abundance: many
CDR3nt: TGTGCCAGCAGCGTAGGGGGGGCGCGGTACAATGAGCAGTTCTTC
CDR3aa: CASSVGGARYNEQFF

d_gene: NA
j_gene: TRBJ2-3
v_gene: TRBV13
abundance: many
CDR3nt: TGTGCCAGCAGCTTGGGGGGGCTTGTCTCAACAGATACGCAGTATTTT
CDR3aa: CASSLGGLVSTDTQYF

d_gene: NA
j_gene: TRBJ1-2
v_gene: TRBV10-3
abundance: many
CDR3nt: TGTGCCATCAGTGATCCAGGCAGGGTCACGGGCTACACCTTC
CDR3aa: CAISDPGRVTGYTF

d_gene: TRBD2
j_gene: TRBJ2-5
v_gene: TRBV7-2
abundance: many
CDR3nt: TGTGCCAGCAGCTTTAGCGGGGGGGTTTCCGAGACCCAGTACTTC
CDR3aa: CASSFSGGVSETQYF

d_gene: NA
j_gene: TRBJ1-2
v_gene: TRBV20-1
abundance: many
CDR3nt: TGCAGTGCTAGAGATTGGACAGATTATGGCTACACCTTC
CDR3aa: CSARDWTDYGYTF

d_gene: TRBD1
j_gene: TRBJ2-1
v_gene: TRBV20-1
abundance: many
CDR3nt: TGCAGTGCTAGAACCCCGGACAGGGGTAGTGAGCAGTTCTTC
CDR3aa: CSARTPDRGSEQFF

d_gene: NA
j_gene: TRBJ2-1
v_gene: TRBV28
abundance: many
CDR3nt: TGTGCCAGCAGGCCAAGAGACGATGAGCAGTTCTTC
CDR3aa: CASRPRDDEQFF

d_gene: TRBD1
j_gene: TRBJ1-6
v_gene: TRBV20-1
abundance: many
CDR3nt: TGCAGTGCTAGAGAGTTAACAGGGGACGCTTCACCCCTCCACTTT
CDR3aa: CSARELTGDASPLHF

d_gene: NA
j_gene: TRBJ2-7
v_gene: TRBV11-2
abundance: many
CDR3nt: TGTGCCAGCAGCTTACCCCTGGACGAGCAGTACTTC
CDR3aa: CASSLPLDEQYF

d_gene: NA
j_gene: TRBJ2-7
v_gene: TRBV20-1
abundance: many
CDR3nt: TGCAGTGCTAGTGTGTCATCTACCTACGAGCAGTACTTC
CDR3aa: CSASVSSTYEQYF